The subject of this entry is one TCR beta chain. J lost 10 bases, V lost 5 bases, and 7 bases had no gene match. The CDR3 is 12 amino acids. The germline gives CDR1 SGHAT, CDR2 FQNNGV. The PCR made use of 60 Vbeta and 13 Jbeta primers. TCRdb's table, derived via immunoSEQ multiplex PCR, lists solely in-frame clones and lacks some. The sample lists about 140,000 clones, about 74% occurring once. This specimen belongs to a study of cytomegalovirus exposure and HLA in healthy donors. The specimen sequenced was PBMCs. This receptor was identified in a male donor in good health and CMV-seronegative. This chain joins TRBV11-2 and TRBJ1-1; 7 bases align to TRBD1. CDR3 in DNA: TGTGCCAGCAGCCGACAGGGAGTGGGAGCTTTCTTT. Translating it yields CASSRQGVGAFF.